This T cell receptor (beta chain) was sequenced for a study of T cells in localized non-small cell lung cancer. This clone is classed as medium-sized. Its specificity is not known. Profiled with immunoSEQ multiplex PCR; TCRdb holds only in-frame clones, not every one. The sample shows 1,500 to 2,000 clones, roughly 34% of them seen only once. Study-level results: T cell clonality was highest in uninvolved adjacent lung, above tumor. Appearing in adjacent lung were a median roughly 59 of the top 100 tumor clones. Heterogeneity stays possible, as sequencing covered only one tumor region. Elevated blood T cell density was associated with longer overall survival.

The CDR3 length is 16 residues. Trimming cost V 3 bases and J 0 bases, with 9 bases left between them. Germline assignment: CDR1 SGHNT and CDR2 YENEEA. Sequencing used lung tumor tissue, obtained before any cancer treatment. This TCR was recovered from a woman aged 40 to 75 with stage I squamous cell lung carcinoma. The chain carries TRBV11-3 and TRBJ1-6; D is ambiguous. For the CDR3, the DNA is TGTGCCAGCAGCTTGTATGGGAGCTCCTATAATTCACCCCTCCACTTT. Translating it yields CASSLYGSSYNSPLHF.